Following are 13 T cell receptor beta chains from one sample sequenced in a study of blood T cell repertoires in COVID-19. TCRdb keeps only in-frame clones here, not all; method: immunoSEQ multiplex PCR. The sample includes roughly 120,000 clones, about 84% of them seen just once. The sample taken for sequencing was peripheral blood. Source of these receptors: a human donor in a cohort sampled during active COVID-19.

The chain links TRBV30 to TRBJ1-4, with D maybe TRBD1 (5 bases). This CDR3 spans 15 amino acids. The germline CDR1 and CDR2 sequences are GTSNPN and SVGIG (reference sequence). V was cut by 3 bases and J by 3 bases, with 14 bases left in between. The CDR3 nucleotides read TGTGCCTGGAGGCGGGACGGCTTTGCTAATGAAAAACTGTTTTTT. Translation: CAWRRDGFANEKLFF.

This chain uses TRBV30 with TRBJ1-3; tentatively, D is TRBD1 (5 bases). Germline assignment: CDR1 GTSNPN and CDR2 SVGIG (reference sequence). CDR3 length: 14 residues. The V end was cut by 8 bases, the J end by 2 bases, with 16 bases between. CDR3 sequence: CAHGQGLTGNTIYF. CDR3 sequence (DNA): TGTGCCCACGGGCAGGGTCTTACTGGAAACACCATATATTTT.

The chain recombines TRBV5-4 with TRBJ2-7, with 8 bases aligning to TRBD1. Unmatched junction bases numbered 1, after V lost 2 bases and J lost 3 bases. The V gene's germline CDR1 is SGHNT and CDR2 YYREEE (reference sequence). CDR3 length: 13 residues. The CDR3 region is CASSFGTGYEQYF. The CDR3 DNA sequence: TGTGCCAGCAGCTTCGGGACAGGCTACGAGCAGTACTTC.

The chain links TRBV15 to TRBJ2-5; TRBD2 matches 10 bases. This CDR3 spans 18 amino acids. Germline CDR1 reads LNHNV; CDR2 reads YYDKDF (reference sequence). V trimming: 5 bases; J trimming: 5 bases; junction bases outside the gene matches: 17. In DNA, the CDR3 is TGTGCCACCAGCGGAAAAGCGGGAGGGGTGCCCTTGGGGGAGACCCAGTACTTC. Translated, it gives CATSGKAGGVPLGETQYF.

V and J are TRBV5-8 and TRBJ2-5, with 7 bases matching TRBD1. There are 13 residues in the CDR3. Germline V CDR1 and CDR2: SGHTS, YDEGEE. The V segment lost 4 bases and the J segment 2 bases; nucleotides outside the gene matches: 2. The CDR3 DNA is TGTGCCAGCAGCCGGGACAGTCAAGAGACCCAGTACTTC. This codes for CASSRDSQETQYF.

The V and J genes are TRBV3-1 (or the pseudogene TRBV3-2) and TRBJ2-3; TRBD2 agrees at 9 bases. The germline V gene encodes CDR1 LGHDT and CDR2 YNNKEL (reference sequence). The CDR3 runs to 17 residues. J gave up 0 bases and V 6 bases, and 10 bases lay outside the gene matches. CDR3 in DNA: TGTGCCAGCAGGAGAACCCCTAGCGGGATAAGCACAGATACGCAGTATTTT. It is translated as CASRRTPSGISTDTQYF.

The DNA of the CDR3 is TGTGCCAGCAGCGGTGACACCCTCTCCTACAATGAGCAGTTCTTC. This sequence encodes CASSGDTLSYNEQFF. The chain links TRBV9 to TRBJ2-1; unclear D gene. The germline V and J ends were trimmed by 3 bases and 0 bases, with 10 bases remaining between them. The germline CDR1 and CDR2 sequences are SGDLS and YYNGEE. The CDR3 extends over 15 amino acids.

This chain links TRBV19 with TRBJ1-2, with no clear D. This CDR3 is 13 amino acids long. V dropped 6 bases and J dropped 8 bases, with 16 bases sitting between them. Germline V gene lookup returns CDR1 LNHDA and CDR2 SQIVND (reference sequence). Here the CDR3 reads CASSVSAAGGYTF. CDR3 DNA: TGTGCCAGTAGCGTCTCGGCAGCCGGGGGCTACACCTTC.

This clone was recorded once. J is TRBJ1-1 and V is TRBV7-9; no clear D. Germline V gene data show CDR1 as SEHNR and CDR2 as FQNEAQ (reference sequence). The CDR3 sequence is 15 residues long. The V gene lost 1 base and the J gene lost 5 bases, with 14 bases spanning the gap. CDR3 residues: CASSLDRGRVTEAFF. CDR3 DNA sequence: TGTGCCAGCAGCTTAGATCGAGGCAGAGTGACTGAAGCTTTCTTT.

V is TRBV19 and J is TRBJ2-7; 8 positions match TRBD2. CDR1 is LNHDA and CDR2 is SQIVND in the germline V gene (reference sequence). V gave up 4 bases and J gave up 1 base; unmatched junction bases: 0. This CDR3 comprises 13 residues. The CDR3 nucleotides read TGTGCCAGTAGTACTAGCGGGTCCTACGAGCAGTACTTC. It encodes CASSTSGSYEQYF.

CDR3 sequence: CASKRTANTEAFF. In nucleotides, the CDR3 is TGTGCCAGCAAGCGGACAGCCAACACTGAAGCTTTCTTT. This chain joins TRBV6-4 and TRBJ1-1; tentatively, D is TRBD1 (6 bases). This CDR3 spans 13 amino acids. V lost 7 bases to trimming and J lost 2 bases, with 11 bases between them. The germline V gene encodes CDR1 MRHNA and CDR2 SNTAGT.

The chain is built from TRBV6-4 and TRBJ2-1; TRBD2 agrees at 7 bases. CDR3 size: 20 residues. With V trimmed by 2 bases and J by 9 bases, 25 bases remained unmatched. CDR1 is MRHNA, CDR2 SNTAGT, per germline. In nucleotides, the CDR3 is TGTGCCAGCAGTGACGGAGGAGCGGGACTCCCATCTCGATCTATGGGTGAGCAGTTCTTC. This encodes CASSDGGAGLPSRSMGEQFF.

The chain links TRBV5-6 to TRBJ1-5; a weak D match, TRBD1 (6 bases). Germline V gene lookup returns CDR1 SGHDT and CDR2 YYEEEE. Between the trimmed V and J ends, which lost 4 bases and 2 bases, there was a span of 13 bases. The CDR3 has 15 amino acids. In nucleotides, the CDR3 is TGTGCCAGCAGCCCCGGGGCAGGGGGCAATCAGCCCCAGCATTTT. This encodes CASSPGAGGNQPQHF. The whole variable domain, remainder taken from reference TRBV5-6 and TRBJ1-5, is DAGVTQSPTHLIKTRGQQVTLRCSPKSGHDTVSWYQQALGQGPQFIFQYYEEEERQRGNFPDRFSGHQFPNYSSELNVNALLLGDSALYLCASSPGAGGNQPQHFGDGTRLSIL.